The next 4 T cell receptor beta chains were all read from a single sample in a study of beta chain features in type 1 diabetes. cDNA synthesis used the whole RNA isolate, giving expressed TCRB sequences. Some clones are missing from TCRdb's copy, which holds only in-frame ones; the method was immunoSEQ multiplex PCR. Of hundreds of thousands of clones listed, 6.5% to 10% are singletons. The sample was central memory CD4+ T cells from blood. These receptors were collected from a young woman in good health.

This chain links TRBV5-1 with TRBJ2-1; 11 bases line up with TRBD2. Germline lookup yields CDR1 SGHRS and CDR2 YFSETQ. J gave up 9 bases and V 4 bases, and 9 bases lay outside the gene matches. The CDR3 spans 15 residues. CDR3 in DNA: TGCGCCAGCAGCCTAGCGGGAGGTCATTACGGTGAGCAGTTCTTC. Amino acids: CASSLAGGHYGEQFF. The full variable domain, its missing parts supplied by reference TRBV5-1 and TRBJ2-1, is KAGVTQTPRYLIKTRGQQVTLSCSPISGHRSVSWYQQTPGQGLQFLFEYFSETQRNKGNFPGRFSGRQFSNSRSEMNVSTLELGDSALYLCASSLAGGHYGEQFFGPGTRLTVL.

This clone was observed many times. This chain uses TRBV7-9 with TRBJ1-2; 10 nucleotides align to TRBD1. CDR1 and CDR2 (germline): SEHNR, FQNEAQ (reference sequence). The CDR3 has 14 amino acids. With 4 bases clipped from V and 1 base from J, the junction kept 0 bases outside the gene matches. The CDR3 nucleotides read TGTGCCAGCAGCTGGGACAGGGGTAACTATGGCTACACCTTC. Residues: CASSWDRGNYGYTF.

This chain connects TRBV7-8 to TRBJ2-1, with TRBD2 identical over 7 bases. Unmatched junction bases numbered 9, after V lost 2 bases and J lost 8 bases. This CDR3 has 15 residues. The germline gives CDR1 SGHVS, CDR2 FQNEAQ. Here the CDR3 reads CASSLRGQGRDEQFF. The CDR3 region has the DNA TGTGCCAGCAGCTTAAGGGGCCAAGGGAGGGATGAGCAGTTCTTC.

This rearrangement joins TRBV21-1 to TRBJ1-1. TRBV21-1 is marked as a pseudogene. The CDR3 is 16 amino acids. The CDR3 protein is CASSKLPGARNTEAFF. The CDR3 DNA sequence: TGTGCCAGCAGCAAACTACCGGGGGCCAGGAACACTGAAGCTTTCTTT.